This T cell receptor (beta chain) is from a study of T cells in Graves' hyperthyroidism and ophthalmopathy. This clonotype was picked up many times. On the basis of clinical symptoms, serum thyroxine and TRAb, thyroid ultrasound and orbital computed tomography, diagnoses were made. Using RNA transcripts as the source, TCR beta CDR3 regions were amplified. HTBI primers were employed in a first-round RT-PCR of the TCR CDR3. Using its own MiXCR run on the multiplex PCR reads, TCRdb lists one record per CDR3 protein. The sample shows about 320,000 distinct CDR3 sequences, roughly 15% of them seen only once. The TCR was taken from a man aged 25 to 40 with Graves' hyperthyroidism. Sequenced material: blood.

Here the CDR3 reads CASSLEGAGETQYF. The CDR3 coding sequence is TGTGCCAGCAGCTTGGAGGGGGCAGGGGAGACCCAGTACTTC. This chain links TRBV5-8 with TRBJ2-5, with 7 nucleotides matching TRBD1. V was clipped by 0 bases and J by 5 bases; unmatched bases: 4. The CDR3 is 14 residues long. CDR1 and CDR2 (germline): SGHTS, YDEGEE.